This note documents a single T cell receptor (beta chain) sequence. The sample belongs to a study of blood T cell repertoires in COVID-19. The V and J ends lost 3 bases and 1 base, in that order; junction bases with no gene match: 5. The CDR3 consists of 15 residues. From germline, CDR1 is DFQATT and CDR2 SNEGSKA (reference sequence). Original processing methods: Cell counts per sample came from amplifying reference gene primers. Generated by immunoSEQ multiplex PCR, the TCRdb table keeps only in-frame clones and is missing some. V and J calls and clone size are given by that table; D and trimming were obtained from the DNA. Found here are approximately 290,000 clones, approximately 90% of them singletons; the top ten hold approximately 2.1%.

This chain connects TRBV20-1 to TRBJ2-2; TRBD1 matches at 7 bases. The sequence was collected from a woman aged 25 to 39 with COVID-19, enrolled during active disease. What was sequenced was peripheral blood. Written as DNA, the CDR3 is TGCAGTGCTAGTTTGACAGGGAGGAACACCGGGGAGCTGTTTTTT. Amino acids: CSASLTGRNTGELFF.